This TCR beta chain was obtained from a study of T cells expressing NK-cell markers. For TCR beta, cDNA was produced by 5'RACE template switching with UMIs. TCRdb re-called the 5' RACE reads and shows each CDR3 protein once, DNA omitted. Recorded for this sample: about 540,000 distinct CDR3 sequences. The CDR3 runs 16 residues. Per germline, CDR1 SGHKS and CDR2 YYEKEE (reference sequence). The sample was blood T cells: a sorted CD56 or NKG2C T cell subset, CD4+ or CD8+ T cells, or bulk PBMC T cells (not recorded which). The rearrangement uses TRBV5-5 and TRBJ2-3; the TCRdb call, TRBD2, lacks DNA for checking. This sequence originates from a man younger than 35 in good health. CDR3 in amino acids: CASSLTAGFGTDTQYF.